What follows describes a single T cell receptor beta chain. Clones were read by immunoSEQ multiplex PCR, and TCRdb kept only the in-frame ones, dropping some. The repertoire holds over 600,000 clones, with around 89% as singletons. V was pared by 3 bases and J by 8 bases, with 4 bases of the junction left unmatched. Germline V CDR1 and CDR2: SGHTA, FQGNSA. The CDR3 consists of 13 residues. The sample comes from a study of blood T cell repertoires in COVID-19. This sequence was found in a woman aged 18 to 35 with acute or convalescent COVID-19. The chain employs TRBV7-2 and TRBJ1-5; the match to TRBD1 covers 7 bases. The sample was peripheral blood. The CDR3: CASSFDRDKPQHF. The CDR3 nucleotides are TGTGCCAGCAGCTTCGACAGGGACAAGCCCCAGCATTTT.